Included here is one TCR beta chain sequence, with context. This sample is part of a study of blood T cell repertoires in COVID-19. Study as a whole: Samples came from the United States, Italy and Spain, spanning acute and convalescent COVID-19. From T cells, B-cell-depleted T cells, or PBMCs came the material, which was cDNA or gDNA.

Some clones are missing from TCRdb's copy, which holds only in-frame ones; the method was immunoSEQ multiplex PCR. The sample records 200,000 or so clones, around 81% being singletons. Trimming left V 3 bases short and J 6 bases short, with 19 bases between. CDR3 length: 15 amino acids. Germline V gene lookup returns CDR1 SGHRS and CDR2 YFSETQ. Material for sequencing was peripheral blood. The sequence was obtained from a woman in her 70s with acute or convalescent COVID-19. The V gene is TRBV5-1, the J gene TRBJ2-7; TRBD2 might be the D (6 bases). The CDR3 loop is CASSWTPGTGGEQYF. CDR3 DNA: TGCGCCAGCAGCTGGACACCCGGGACTGGAGGCGAGCAGTACTTC.